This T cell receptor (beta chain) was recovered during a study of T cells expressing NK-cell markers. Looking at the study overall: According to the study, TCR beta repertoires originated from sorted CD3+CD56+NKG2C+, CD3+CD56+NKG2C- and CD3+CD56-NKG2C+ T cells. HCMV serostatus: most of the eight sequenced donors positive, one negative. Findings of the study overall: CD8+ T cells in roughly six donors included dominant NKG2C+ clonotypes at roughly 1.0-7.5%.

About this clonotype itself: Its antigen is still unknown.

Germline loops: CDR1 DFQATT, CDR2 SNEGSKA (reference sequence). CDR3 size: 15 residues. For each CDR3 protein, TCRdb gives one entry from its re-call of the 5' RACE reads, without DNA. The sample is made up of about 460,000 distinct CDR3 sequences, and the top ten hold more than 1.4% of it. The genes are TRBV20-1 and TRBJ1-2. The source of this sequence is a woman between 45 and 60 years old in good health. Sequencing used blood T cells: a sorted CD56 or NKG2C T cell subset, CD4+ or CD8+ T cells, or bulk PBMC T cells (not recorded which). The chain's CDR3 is CSARPRAYGSYGYTF.